Below are 20 T cell receptor beta chains sequenced from a single sample in a study of shared clonotypes between healthy human individuals. The data were produced by immunoSEQ multiplex PCR, yet TCRdb's version contains in-frame clones alone and is incomplete. The sample shows 400,000 to 500,000 clones, roughly 85% of them seen only once. The sequenced material came from PBMCs. The receptors stem from a woman aged 40 to 49 in good health. Some clones in this sample may be carry-over from other donors' samples.

The chain carries TRBV6-6 and TRBJ1-2, with 10 bases matching TRBD1. The CDR3 totals 14 residues. The junction had 11 bases not matched to a gene; V was cut back by 8 bases and J by 8 bases. Germline values: CDR1 MNHNY, CDR2 SVGAGI (reference sequence). CDR3 DNA: TGTGCCAGCCGGGACAGGGGATTTTGGGGCGGCTACACCTTC. As protein: CASRDRGFWGGYTF.

The gene calls are TRBV19 and TRBJ2-5; TRBD2 matches 9 bases. This CDR3 has 14 amino acids. V trimming: 6 bases; J trimming: 5 bases; junction bases outside the gene matches: 7. Germline CDR1 LNHDA, CDR2 SQIVND (reference sequence). The CDR3 spells CASRGTSWRETQYF. CDR3 in DNA: TGTGCCAGTAGAGGGACTAGCTGGAGGGAGACCCAGTACTTC. The variable domain in full, with the rest retrieved from reference TRBV19 and TRBJ2-5, is DGGITQSPKYLFRKEGQNVTLSCEQNLNHDAMYWYRQDPGQGLRLIYYSQIVNDFQKGDIAEGYSVSREKKESFPLTVTSAQKNPTAFYLCASRGTSWRETQYFGPGTRLLVL.

On this clone itself: The sample holds other DNA sequences that translate to the same CDR3. This chain connects TRBV5-1 to TRBJ2-7; tentatively, D is TRBD2 (5 bases). The CDR3 is 14 residues long. The germline V gene encodes CDR1 SGHRS and CDR2 YFSETQ. The germline V and J ends were trimmed by 0 bases and 0 bases, with 7 bases remaining between them. The CDR3 is CASSLEAASYEQYF. The CDR3 coding sequence is TGCGCCAGCAGCTTGGAAGCGGCCTCCTACGAGCAGTACTTC.

The genes are TRBV29-1 and TRBJ2-4, with D perhaps assigned TRBD1 or TRBD2 (6 bases each). Trimming removed 3 bases from V and 7 bases from J, with 13 bases in between. CDR1 and CDR2 (germline): SQVTM, ANQGSEA. The CDR3 contains 13 residues. The CDR3, as DNA: TGCAGCGTTGATGCACAGGGAGGTAACATTCAGTACTTC. It specifies CSVDAQGGNIQYF.

The chain recombines TRBV7-6 with TRBJ2-1; 8 bases line up with TRBD1. Germline CDR1 reads SGHVS; CDR2 reads FNYEAQ. This CDR3 comprises 14 residues. J lost 8 bases, V lost 5 bases, and 8 bases had no gene match. The chain's CDR3 is CASSVGQGRDEQFF. CDR3 DNA: TGTGCCAGCAGCGTAGGACAGGGTAGGGATGAGCAGTTCTTC.

This clone was observed many times. The chain carries TRBV30 and TRBJ1-3, with a tentative D call TRBD1 (5 bases). Trimming removed 5 bases at V and 4 bases at J, with 15 bases between. The germline V gene encodes CDR1 GTSNPN and CDR2 SVGIG (reference sequence). The CDR3 runs to 14 residues. In DNA, the CDR3 is TGTGCCTGGGCACCGGGACTCCGCGGAAACACCATATATTTT. Translation: CAWAPGLRGNTIYF.

Concerning this clone: A single base separates this from a much larger clone, so it may be a read error. V is TRBV5-5 and J is TRBJ1-1; 7 nucleotides align to TRBD1. With 2 bases clipped from V and 1 base from J, the junction kept 2 bases outside the gene matches. This CDR3 has 14 amino acids. Germline V lookup: CDR1 SGHKS, CDR2 YYEKEE (reference sequence). CDR3 sequence (DNA): TGTGCCAGCAGCTTCGGGACAGCGAACACTGAAGCTTTCTTT. Its protein is CASSFGTANTEAFF.

The chain is built from TRBV5-1 and TRBJ2-7; D may match TRBD1 or TRBD2 (6 bases each). CDR3 length: 15 amino acids. The V end lost 4 bases, the J end lost 5 bases, and 19 bases lay between the germline ends. Per germline, CDR1 SGHRS and CDR2 YFSETQ. The CDR3 nucleotides read TGCGCCAGCAGCCAACGGGGGCGGGATAGAGACGAGCAGTACTTC. Residues: CASSQRGRDRDEQYF.

V and J are TRBV5-1 and TRBJ2-1, with 13 bases aligning to TRBD2. In germline, CDR1 is SGHRS, CDR2 YFSETQ. The CDR3 is made up of 17 amino acids. V lost 1 base to trimming and J lost 10 bases; unmatched junction nucleotides: 11. CDR3 loop: CASSLIPGTSGTGEQFF. Here the CDR3 DNA reads TGCGCCAGCAGCTTGATACCTGGGACTAGCGGGACAGGAGAGCAGTTCTTC.

The V call is TRBV2, the J call TRBJ1-1, with 7 bases identical to TRBD1. J was trimmed by 4 bases and V by 6 bases; bases with no gene match: 5. The germline gives CDR1 SNHLY, CDR2 FYNNEI. The CDR3 covers 13 residues. The chain's CDR3 is CASSRSGGTEAFF. The CDR3, as DNA: TGTGCCAGCAGCAGGTCAGGGGGCACTGAAGCTTTCTTT.

The chain employs TRBV10-3 and TRBJ2-7; 13 bases align to TRBD2. The CDR3 has 15 amino acids. Trimming at V came to 2 bases and at J to 7 bases, leaving 5 bases not matched to a gene. CDR1 and CDR2 from the germline V gene are ENHRY and SYGVKD. In DNA form, the CDR3 reads TGTGCCATCAGTGAGACTAGCGGGAGGGCTGGAGAGCAGTACTTC. Translating gives CAISETSGRAGEQYF.

This clone has just a few counts. The chain is built from TRBV5-1 and TRBJ2-1; 8 bases map to TRBD1. V trimming: 3 bases; J trimming: 4 bases; junction bases outside the gene matches: 9. Germline V gives CDR1 SGHRS, CDR2 YFSETQ. The CDR3 is 16 amino acids. The CDR3 spells CASSSRPGQEYNEQFF. Here the CDR3 DNA reads TGCGCCAGCAGCTCCCGGCCGGGACAGGAGTACAATGAGCAGTTCTTC.

The chain is built from TRBV7-2 and TRBJ2-2, with TRBD2 identical over 12 bases. The ends lost 5 bases at V and 8 bases at J; junction bases unmatched: 15. This CDR3 has 18 amino acids. Germline V gives CDR1 SGHTA, CDR2 FQGNSA. The CDR3 DNA reads as TGTGCCAGCAGCGGCCCTCGACTAGCGGGAGTTCTTGGTGGGGAGCTGTTTTTT. It translates to CASSGPRLAGVLGGELFF.

CDR3 in amino acids: CASSAMVETQYF. The CDR3 DNA sequence: TGTGCCAGCAGCGCCATGGTGGAGACCCAGTACTTC. This chain connects TRBV11-2 to TRBJ2-5, with D unresolved. Germline CDR1 SGHAT, CDR2 FQNNGV. Deletions cut 5 bases from V and 5 bases from J, with 9 bases between. The CDR3 is made up of 12 amino acids.

V and J are TRBV7-2 and TRBJ1-1; unclear D gene. V was cut by 2 bases and J by 4 bases, with 8 bases left in between. The CDR3 extends over 13 amino acids. Germline V gene lookup returns CDR1 SGHTA and CDR2 FQGNSA. CDR3 DNA sequence: TGTGCCAGCAGCTTATTGCCGGCCACTGAAGCTTTCTTT. Amino acids: CASSLLPATEAFF.

The gene calls are TRBV30 and TRBJ1-4; the D is unclear. The CDR3 is 13 amino acids. In germline, CDR1 is GTSNPN, CDR2 SVGIG (reference sequence). Trimming took 2 bases from V and 3 from J, leaving 7 bases between them. The CDR3 region has the DNA TGTGCCTGGAGTACTGGTTCTAATGAAAAACTGTTTTTT. Amino acids: CAWSTGSNEKLFF.

As to this clone: Other DNA sequences from this sample encode an identical CDR3 as well. CDR3 sequence: CASSLANEQFF. The CDR3 DNA reads TGTGCCAGCAGCTTAGCCAATGAGCAGTTCTTC. V and J are TRBV7-9 and TRBJ2-1; no firm D call. The CDR3 spans 11 residues. V was shortened by 0 bases and J by 6 bases, with 0 bases between the two germline ends. From germline, CDR1 is SEHNR and CDR2 FQNEAQ (reference sequence).

The chain is built from TRBV25-1 and TRBJ2-7, with D possibly matching TRBD1 (8 bases). Germline loops: CDR1 MGHDK, CDR2 SYGVNS. Trimming pared 2 bases from V and 4 bases from J, leaving 12 bases between. This CDR3 is built from 14 residues. CDR3 bases: TGTGCCAGCAGTGAACAACAGGGGGGGTACGAGCAGTACTTC. Protein sequence: CASSEQQGGYEQYF.

The V call is TRBV7-9, the J call TRBJ2-5; D is ambiguous. There are 14 residues in the CDR3. Per germline, CDR1 SEHNR and CDR2 FQNEAQ (reference sequence). The germline V and J ends were trimmed by 2 bases and 2 bases, with 9 bases remaining between them. The CDR3 DNA reads as TGTGCCAGCAGCTTATTGGGCCAGCAAGAGACCCAGTACTTC. Protein sequence: CASSLLGQQETQYF.

The genes are TRBV5-1 and TRBJ2-2; D gene ambiguous. This CDR3 region has 15 residues. Germline V gene sequence: CDR1 SGHRS, CDR2 YFSETQ. V dropped 4 bases and J dropped 3 bases, with 13 bases sitting between them. The CDR3 nucleotides read TGCGCCAGCAGCCCGACATCAACCGACACCGGGGAGCTGTTTTTT. Its protein is CASSPTSTDTGELFF.